This passage covers 30 T cell receptor beta chains from one sample sequenced in a study of beta chain features in type 1 diabetes. Study-wide points: Shorter TCRB CDR3s, moderately but significantly so, marked every one of the four CD4+ subsets in Type 1 diabetes patients.

The entirety of the isolated RNA underwent reverse transcription, so expressed TCRB transcripts were sequenced. Sequenced by immunoSEQ multiplex PCR; TCRdb stores in-frame clones only, minus some. The sample holds about 47,000 clones; roughly 48% are singletons and the top ten take approximately 0.13%. Antigen specificity for these receptors is unknown. The specimen was stem cell memory CD4+ T cells from blood. These receptor sequences come from a young man with type 1 diabetes.

The chain uses TRBV11-2 and TRBJ2-5; TRBD1 agrees at 9 bases. The J call may be mistaken, given a closer DNA end match to TRBJ2-7. CDR1 SGHAT and CDR2 FQNNGV come from the germline V gene. There are 14 residues in the CDR3. The chain's CDR3 is CASSWTGVPYEQYF. DNA of the CDR3: TGTGCCAGCAGCTGGACAGGGGTGCCCTACGAGCAGTACTTC.

The rearrangement joins TRBV7-2 to TRBJ2-2; 7 bases map to TRBD1. Germline CDR1 reads SGHTA; CDR2 reads FQGNSA. Trimming at V came to 5 bases and at J to 1 base, leaving 4 bases not matched to a gene. The CDR3 totals 15 residues. This chain's CDR3 is CASSGGQRNTGELFF. CDR3 DNA sequence: TGTGCCAGCAGCGGGGGACAGAGGAACACCGGGGAGCTGTTTTTT.

The genes are TRBV5-1 and TRBJ2-2, with D unclear. Looked up from germline, CDR1 is SGHRS and CDR2 is YFSETQ. The ends were cut back, 0 bases at V and 2 bases at J, with 5 bases in the middle. There are 14 residues in the CDR3. The CDR3 loop is CASSLDTNTGELFF. In DNA, the CDR3 is TGCGCCAGCAGCTTGGACACCAACACCGGGGAGCTGTTTTTT.

The V and J genes are TRBV5-1 and TRBJ2-7, with D uncertain. The V end was cut by 0 bases, the J end by 6 bases, with 13 bases between. The germline V gene has CDR1 SGHRS and CDR2 YFSETQ. There are 14 residues in the CDR3. The DNA of the CDR3 is TGCGCCAGCAGCTTGGAACCGACTCCTGGCGAGCAGTACTTC. It is translated as CASSLEPTPGEQYF.

The V gene is TRBV5-6, the J gene TRBJ2-3; the D gene is possibly TRBD2 (6 bases). The V gene's germline CDR1 is SGHDT and CDR2 YYEEEE. The CDR3 consists of 17 residues. Trimming shortened V by 6 bases and J by 6 bases, and 26 bases separated the two germline ends. For the CDR3, the DNA is TGTGCCAGCACCCGGGACCGGGCGGGGTGGGGAACGGATACGCAGTATTTT. Its translation is CASTRDRAGWGTDTQYF. Combining the CDR3 with reference TRBV5-6 and TRBJ2-3 gives the whole variable domain DAGVTQSPTHLIKTRGQQVTLRCSPKSGHDTVSWYQQALGQGPQFIFQYYEEEERQRGNFPDRFSGHQFPNYSSELNVNALLLGDSALYLCASTRDRAGWGTDTQYFGPGTRLTVL.

This rearrangement joins TRBV7-3 to TRBJ2-1; the D gene is possibly TRBD2 (6 bases). Trimming pared 2 bases from V and 4 bases from J, leaving 6 bases between. CDR1 and CDR2 from the germline V gene are SGHTA and FQGTGA. The CDR3 runs to 13 residues. CDR3 in amino acids: CASSLGTYNEQFF. In DNA form, the CDR3 reads TGTGCCAGCAGCTTAGGGACTTACAATGAGCAGTTCTTC.

This clone was detected a few times. V and J are TRBV6-1 and TRBJ2-7, with a possible D match to TRBD1 (6 bases). CDR3 length: 13 amino acids. Germline-derived CDR1 and CDR2 are MNHNS and SASEGT. Trimming removed 2 bases at V and 3 bases at J, with 8 bases between. The CDR3 loop is CASSETGNYEQYF. The CDR3 DNA reads as TGTGCCAGCAGTGAAACAGGGAACTACGAGCAGTACTTC.

V usage is TRBV29-1 and J usage is TRBJ2-1; unclear D gene. The CDR3 is 15 residues long. CDR1 is SQVTM, CDR2 ANQGSEA, per germline. Trimming took off 1 base at V and 0 bases at J, with 10 bases between the two ends. For the CDR3, the DNA is TGCAGCGTTGAAGGCCACAGTAACTCCTACAATGAGCAGTTCTTC. Residues: CSVEGHSNSYNEQFF.

A few counts support this clone. The gene calls are TRBV7-3 and TRBJ1-1; the D is unclear. Germline V CDR1 and CDR2: SGHTA, FQGTGA. The V end lost 0 bases, the J end lost 3 bases, and 5 bases lay between the germline ends. The CDR3 extends over 13 amino acids. CDR3 nucleotides: TGTGCCAGCAGCTTAACAGAGTACACTGAAGCTTTCTTT. Translated: CASSLTEYTEAFF. Full variable domain (rest looked up from reference TRBV7-3 and TRBJ1-1): GAGVSQTPSNKVTEKGKYVELRCDPISGHTALYWYRQSLGQGPEFLIYFQGTGAADDSGLPNDRFFAVRPEGSVSTLKIQRTERGDSAVYLCASSLTEYTEAFFGQGTRLTVV.

The rearrangement links TRBV7-2 to TRBJ2-1, with 7 bases that match TRBD1. CDR3 length: 15 residues. With V trimmed by 1 base and J by 3 bases, 3 bases remained unmatched. The germline CDR1 and CDR2 sequences are SGHTA and FQGNSA. The CDR3 bases are TGTGCCAGCAGCTTAGTGAGGGGGCACTACAATGAGCAGTTCTTC. Residues: CASSLVRGHYNEQFF.

The CDR3 DNA follows: TGCGCCAGCAGTCAAGAACAGGCCTACACTGAAGCTTTCTTT. This gives the protein CASSQEQAYTEAFF. The J gene is TRBJ1-1, the V gene TRBV23-1; possible D gene TRBD1, 5 bases. TRBV23-1 is placed among ORFs of uncertain function. Trimming removed 2 bases at V and 3 bases at J, with 10 bases between. The CDR3 is 14 residues long.

The chain is built from TRBV4-1 and TRBJ2-1; 8 nucleotides line up with TRBD2. The CDR3 contains 17 residues. Per germline, CDR1 MGHRA and CDR2 YSYEKL. V lost 0 bases to trimming and J lost 3 bases; unmatched junction nucleotides: 7. The CDR3 nucleotides are TGCGCCAGCAGCCAAGATCCGGGAGGGCCCTACTACAATGAGCAGTTCTTC. As protein: CASSQDPGGPYYNEQFF.

In this sample, this clone turned up a few times. This chain uses TRBV27 with TRBJ2-2, with 9 bases fitting TRBD2. Germline CDR1 is MNHEY and CDR2 is SMNVEV (reference sequence). The CDR3 is made up of 14 amino acids. The ends lost 2 bases at V and 6 bases at J; junction bases unmatched: 1. The CDR3 loop is CASSLAGGAGELFF. The DNA for the CDR3 is TGTGCCAGCAGTTTAGCGGGAGGGGCCGGGGAGCTGTTTTTT.

This clone occurred a few times. V usage is TRBV7-9 and J usage is TRBJ1-4; D is unclear. V was pared by 8 bases and J by 4 bases, with 11 bases between. Germline V gene lookup returns CDR1 SEHNR and CDR2 FQNEAQ (reference sequence). The length of the CDR3 is 13 residues. The CDR3 sequence is CASSRVVNEKLFF. The DNA for the CDR3 is TGTGCCAGCTCCCGGGTAGTTAATGAAAAACTGTTTTTT.

V usage is TRBV18 and J usage is TRBJ2-7; 9 bases fit TRBD1. Germline V CDR1 and CDR2: KGHSH, LQKENI. The CDR3 extends over 13 amino acids. V lost 3 bases and J lost 6; bases outside the gene matches: 3. This chain's CDR3 is CASSPGQGSEQYF. CDR3 sequence (DNA): TGTGCCAGCTCACCGGGACAGGGTAGCGAGCAGTACTTC.

The rearrangement uses TRBV27 and TRBJ2-7, with D tentatively TRBD1 (5 bases). The germline V and J ends were trimmed by 4 bases and 5 bases, with 12 bases remaining between them. The germline V gene has CDR1 MNHEY and CDR2 SMNVEV (reference sequence). This CDR3 is 13 amino acids long. CDR3: CASSYTQDNEQYF. The CDR3 DNA reads TGTGCCAGCAGTTATACACAGGATAACGAGCAGTACTTC.

The rearrangement links TRBV5-4 to TRBJ2-5; 7 bases agree with TRBD2. This CDR3 has 14 amino acids. V lost 7 bases to trimming and J lost 5 bases; unmatched junction nucleotides: 11. The germline V gene has CDR1 SGHNT and CDR2 YYREEE (reference sequence). The CDR3 coding sequence is TGTGCCAGCCAGCGGGGAGGGATCGTTGAGACCCAGTACTTC. This translates into CASQRGGIVETQYF.

This rearrangement joins TRBV9 to TRBJ1-1, with D unresolved. V gave up 4 bases and J gave up 3 bases, with 16 bases separating them. The germline V gene has CDR1 SGDLS and CDR2 YYNGEE. The CDR3 is 15 amino acids. In DNA, the CDR3 is TGTGCCAGCAGCACCCAGACGGCAGGTGACACTGAAGCTTTCTTT. It encodes CASSTQTAGDTEAFF. The full variable domain, its missing parts supplied by reference TRBV9 and TRBJ1-1, is DSGVTQTPKHLITATGQRVTLRCSPRSGDLSVYWYQQSLDQGLQFLIQYYNGEERAKGNILERFSAQQFPDLHSELNLSSLELGDSALYFCASSTQTAGDTEAFFGQGTRLTVV.

The chain uses TRBV4-1 and TRBJ2-6; D may be TRBD2 (6 bases). The germline V gene encodes CDR1 MGHRA and CDR2 YSYEKL. The germline V and J ends were trimmed by 0 bases and 0 bases, with 15 bases remaining between them. CDR3 length: 19 amino acids. The chain's CDR3 is CASSQDPAGGYSGANVLTF. DNA of the CDR3: TGCGCCAGCAGCCAAGATCCAGCGGGTGGGTACTCTGGGGCCAACGTCCTGACTTTC.

This clone was seen a handful of times. V usage is TRBV7-2 and J usage is TRBJ1-2, with 10 bases matching TRBD1. CDR3 length: 16 amino acids. V lost 4 bases, J lost 4 bases, and 9 bases stayed unmatched. Germline lookup yields CDR1 SGHTA and CDR2 FQGNSA. CDR3 region: CASSSSRTGGSYGYTF. In DNA form, the CDR3 reads TGTGCCAGCAGCTCATCCCGGACAGGGGGTAGCTATGGCTACACCTTC. The full variable domain, completed using reference TRBV7-2 and TRBJ1-2, is GAGVSQSPSNKVTEKGKDVELRCDPISGHTALYWYRQSLGQGLEFLIYFQGNSAPDKSGLPSDRFSAERTGGSVSTLTIQRTQQEDSAVYLCASSSSRTGGSYGYTFGSGTRLTVV.

The rearrangement uses TRBV19 and TRBJ2-2, with a possible D match to TRBD2 (6 bases). Germline V gene lookup returns CDR1 LNHDA and CDR2 SQIVND (reference sequence). CDR3 length equals 14 residues. Trimming stripped 5 bases from V and 1 base from J, with 8 bases between. The CDR3 region is CASSASVNTGELFF. Written as DNA, the CDR3 is TGTGCCAGTAGTGCTAGCGTGAACACCGGGGAGCTGTTTTTT.

This clone appeared a few times. The V gene is TRBV10-3, the J gene TRBJ2-2, with 12 nucleotides matching TRBD2. The germline V gene has CDR1 ENHRY and CDR2 SYGVKD. With 7 bases clipped from V and 7 bases from J, the junction kept 7 bases outside the gene matches. The CDR3 consists of 15 residues. CDR3 amino acids: CAIKRLAGVDGELFF. The CDR3 nucleotides are TGTGCCATCAAGAGACTAGCGGGAGTGGACGGGGAGCTGTTTTTT.

The rearrangement uses TRBV7-3 and TRBJ2-5, with 7 bases lining up with TRBD1. The CDR3 has 15 residues. V trimming: 4 bases; J trimming: 1 base; junction bases outside the gene matches: 6. Per germline, CDR1 SGHTA and CDR2 FQGTGA. Written as DNA, the CDR3 is TGTGCCAGCAGCTCGATGACAGGGTCCCAAGAGACCCAGTACTTC. Its translation: CASSSMTGSQETQYF.

The chain recombines TRBV18 with TRBJ2-1, with D perhaps matching TRBD2 (6 bases). V was pared by 4 bases and J by 3 bases, with 13 bases between. The CDR3 covers 15 residues. Germline CDR1 is KGHSH and CDR2 is LQKENI. This CDR3 reads CASSRSGTVYNEQFF. CDR3 sequence (DNA): TGTGCCAGCTCACGTTCCGGGACTGTCTACAATGAGCAGTTCTTC.

The rearrangement joins TRBV2 to TRBJ2-1, with 9 nucleotides matching TRBD2. Germline CDR1 SNHLY, CDR2 FYNNEI. The CDR3 consists of 15 residues. J was trimmed by 1 base and V by 5 bases; bases with no gene match: 3. CDR3 loop: CASSLAGVSYNEQFF. In DNA form, the CDR3 reads TGTGCCAGCAGTTTAGCGGGAGTATCCTACAATGAGCAGTTCTTC.

The chain recombines TRBV18 with TRBJ2-6; D may be TRBD2 (6 bases). Germline CDR1 KGHSH, CDR2 LQKENI. V gave up 4 bases and J gave up 0 bases, with 13 bases separating them. This CDR3 contains 17 residues. In nucleotides, the CDR3 is TGTGCCAGCTCACTCGGCGGGATACCCTCTGGGGCCAACGTCCTGACTTTC. Amino acid sequence: CASSLGGIPSGANVLTF.

V and J are TRBV20-1 and TRBJ1-2; D remains ambiguous. The CDR3 loop spans 11 amino acids. The germline gives CDR1 DFQATT, CDR2 SNEGSKA (reference sequence). Trimming took 2 bases from V and 3 from J, leaving 4 bases between them. CDR3 region: CSARRDYGYTF. CDR3 sequence (DNA): TGCAGTGCTAGACGGGACTATGGCTACACCTTC.

This clone turned up a few times. The rearrangement uses TRBV12-5 and TRBJ1-1, with 9 nucleotides matching TRBD1. The CDR3 covers 16 residues. The germline V gene has CDR1 LGHNT and CDR2 FRNRAP. Germline trimming cut 1 base from V and 6 bases from J; bases unmatched to any gene: 9. This CDR3 reads CASGLEVGQGWAEAFF. As DNA, the CDR3 is TGTGCTAGTGGTTTGGAGGTGGGACAGGGATGGGCTGAAGCTTTCTTT.

This clone was seen more than once but under ten times. This CDR3 is CASSQITGHRQETQYF. DNA of the CDR3: TGTGCCAGCAGCCAAATTACGGGACATAGGCAAGAGACCCAGTACTTC. The V call is TRBV4-2, the J call TRBJ2-5; tentatively, D is TRBD1 (6 bases). CDR1 LGHNA and CDR2 YNFKEQ come from the germline V gene. The V and J ends lost 2 bases and 2 bases respectively, with 15 bases between them. The CDR3 extends over 16 amino acids.

V and J are TRBV4-2 and TRBJ2-4; 7 bases line up with TRBD1. V shed 1 base and J 0 bases; nucleotides not matched to a gene: 18. Germline assignment: CDR1 LGHNA and CDR2 YNFKEQ. CDR3 size: 21 residues. CDR3 protein: CASSQGGRGQALVAAKNIQYF. The DNA for the CDR3 is TGTGCCAGCAGCCAAGGTGGACGTGGACAGGCCTTAGTAGCAGCCAAAAACATTCAGTACTTC.